This TCR beta chain was recovered during a study of sequential checkpoint blockade in melanoma. Treatment here: randomized to nivolumab then ipilimumab (arm A) or the reverse (arm B). Sorted cells were live CD3+CD8+, lacking CD19 and CD56, from PBMCs. Trimming stripped 6 bases from V and 9 bases from J, with 18 bases between. Germline lookup yields CDR1 LNHDA and CDR2 SQIVND (reference sequence). The length of the CDR3 is 13 residues. In its sample, this clone was seen a few times. Repertoires were generated with immunoSEQ multiplex PCR, while TCRdb's copy carries only in-frame clones and drops some. The sample holds 15,000 to 20,000 clones, 55% to 75% seen once.

The V gene is TRBV19, the J gene TRBJ2-7, with a tentative D call TRBD1 (6 bases). This clonotype originated in a human donor with melanoma. Sample: CD8+ T cells sorted from blood (inferred from file names), taken from a patient given nivolumab and ipilimumab in sequence. The CDR3 nucleotides read TGTGCCAGTAGCCCTATTACAGGGATAGGGCAGTACTTC. It yields the protein CASSPITGIGQYF.